The entry that follows covers one TCR beta chain sequence. Its antigen is as yet unknown. The sample is drawn from a study of cytomegalovirus exposure and HLA in healthy donors. PCR was performed using 60 Vbeta and 13 Jbeta primers. The data were produced by immunoSEQ multiplex PCR, yet TCRdb's version contains in-frame clones alone and is incomplete. The top ten hold approximately 2.9% of the sample, which has about 130,000 clones, around 73% seen once. Study observations and caveats: The study listed approximately 160 cytomegalovirus-associated TCR beta chains. Productive status was seen about 90% or about 30% of the time for most TCR beta V segments in an earlier analysis. A later analysis reportedly found that, within productive TCRs, an Asian-associated ancestry cluster had fewer N-insertions than the mean observed across the approximately 700 donors.

The TCR was taken from a human donor in good health. Source material: PBMCs.

The CDR3 coding sequence is TGTGCCAGCAGCTCCCCGTTCGGAGGAGGTACGCAGTATTTT. Translating gives CASSSPFGGGTQYF. The chain uses TRBV7-2 and TRBJ2-3; maybe TRBD2 (5 bases). The ends were cut back, 4 bases at V and 8 bases at J, with 16 bases in the middle. Germline loops: CDR1 SGHTA, CDR2 FQGNSA. The CDR3 loop spans 14 amino acids.